This T cell receptor (beta chain) was observed in a study of blood T cell repertoires in COVID-19. Turning to the study itself: Sites across the United States, Italy and Spain contributed samples from acute and convalescent COVID-19. PBMCs, B-cell-depleted T cells, or T cells were the source of the cDNA or gDNA that made up the material.

As processed by the authors: Estimates of nucleated cell counts were drawn from the amplification of reference gene primers. Measured with immunoSEQ multiplex PCR; TCRdb has only the in-frame clones, and not every one. Clonal size and the V and J genes are those of that table, whereas D and trimming came from the DNA. Of more than 110,000 clones listed, about 79% are singletons. Cohort 3 recovery required two negative PCRs, clearance, or symptom resolution. This clone came up a few times. CDR3 length: 14 amino acids. The V gene's germline CDR1 is ENHRY and CDR2 SYGVKD. The V and J ends lost 0 bases and 9 bases, in that order; junction bases with no gene match: 5.

The V call is TRBV10-3, the J call TRBJ1-3; 7 nucleotides match TRBD1. This TCR was sampled from a woman in her forties or fifties who had recovered from COVID-19. The sequenced sample was PBMCs or T cells enriched from blood (not recorded which). The CDR3 DNA is TGTGCCATCAGTGAGTCGACAGGGACCCCCACCATATATTTT. This codes for CAISESTGTPTIYF.